The next 14 T cell receptor beta chains were all read from a single sample in a study of cytomegalovirus exposure and HLA in healthy donors. Using immunoSEQ multiplex PCR, the repertoire was profiled, and TCRdb retains in-frame clones only, with some absent. The table includes about 110,000 clones, approximately 86% detected once. The sequenced sample was PBMCs. The receptors here all came from a woman aged 18-29 years in good health and CMV-seronegative.

The genes are TRBV4-1 and TRBJ1-1; D gene uncertain. The CDR3 sequence is 15 residues long. The germline gives CDR1 MGHRA, CDR2 YSYEKL. Trimming pared 2 bases from V and 6 bases from J, leaving 16 bases between. The CDR3 coding sequence is TGCGCCAGCAGCCAAAATTTAGGCGGGAAGGCTGAAGCTTTCTTT. This gives the protein CASSQNLGGKAEAFF.

The gene calls are TRBV30 and TRBJ1-1; D gene unclear. This CDR3 contains 15 residues. V was clipped by 6 bases and J by 5 bases, with 22 bases between them. Germline V gives CDR1 GTSNPN, CDR2 SVGIG (reference sequence). This CDR3 reads CACPGEGTSGTEAFF. CDR3 nucleotides: TGTGCCTGTCCGGGAGAGGGAACCTCGGGAACTGAAGCTTTCTTT.

J is TRBJ1-5 and V is TRBV30, with TRBD1 as a possible D gene (6 bases). The CDR3 loop spans 15 amino acids. Trimming pared 5 bases from V and 1 base from J, leaving 15 bases between. Germline V gene data show CDR1 as GTSNPN and CDR2 as SVGIG (reference sequence). In nucleotides, the CDR3 is TGTGCCTGGGATACAGGGATGAGGAGCAATCAGCCCCAGCATTTT. It encodes CAWDTGMRSNQPQHF.

The CDR3 region has the DNA TGTGCCAGCGGTCCTTATTCACCCCTCCACTTT. Translating gives CASGPYSPLHF. This chain uses TRBV19 with TRBJ1-6, with D uncertain. In germline, CDR1 is LNHDA, CDR2 SQIVND (reference sequence). Trimming stripped 9 bases from V and 8 bases from J, with 8 bases between. The CDR3 runs to 11 residues.

This chain uses TRBV6-6 with TRBJ1-2; a possible D gene is TRBD1 (6 bases). The CDR3 contains 12 residues. Per the germline V gene, CDR1 is MNHNY and CDR2 is SVGAGI (reference sequence). V dropped 2 bases and J dropped 8 bases, with 9 bases sitting between them. The CDR3 is CASSYGDRGYTF. CDR3 in DNA: TGTGCCAGCAGTTACGGCGACAGGGGCTACACCTTC.

This chain joins TRBV15 and TRBJ1-3; TRBD1 might be the D (5 bases). The germline V and J ends were trimmed by 2 bases and 0 bases, with 8 bases remaining between them. Germline V CDR1 and CDR2: LNHNV, YYDKDF (reference sequence). There are 15 residues in the CDR3. CDR3 sequence: CATSRQGFSGNTIYF. The CDR3 DNA reads TGTGCCACCAGCAGACAGGGATTCTCTGGAAACACCATATATTTT.

J is TRBJ1-5 and V is TRBV27; no definite D call. Germline V gives CDR1 MNHEY, CDR2 SMNVEV (reference sequence). Trimming took off 0 bases at V and 4 bases at J, with 7 bases between the two ends. The CDR3 has 14 amino acids. The CDR3 region is CASSLSPRNQPQHF. CDR3 sequence (DNA): TGTGCCAGCAGTTTATCTCCTAGGAATCAGCCCCAGCATTTT.

The chain joins TRBV6-5 to TRBJ2-2; D is unresolved. CDR1 MNHEY and CDR2 SVGAGI come from the germline V gene. Trimming cost V 2 bases and J 9 bases, with 13 bases left between them. The CDR3 runs to 14 residues. This CDR3 is CASSYRTHKWELFF. In nucleotides, the CDR3 is TGTGCCAGCAGTTACCGAACGCACAAATGGGAGCTGTTTTTT.

This clone was detected only once. DNA of the CDR3: TGTGCCAGCACTTTTAGCATGGACAGGGTTTCTAACTATGGCTACACCTTC. Amino acids: CASTFSMDRVSNYGYTF. The rearrangement uses TRBV27 and TRBJ1-2, with TRBD1 matching 8 bases. This CDR3 spans 17 amino acids. Unmatched junction bases numbered 13, after V lost 7 bases and J lost 0 bases. The germline CDR1 and CDR2 sequences are MNHEY and SMNVEV (reference sequence).

This clone was recorded once. The J gene is TRBJ2-2, the V gene TRBV9, with 7 bases that match TRBD2. The CDR3 spans 16 residues. V lost 0 bases to trimming and J lost 1 base; unmatched junction nucleotides: 3. Germline CDR1 is SGDLS and CDR2 is YYNGEE. CDR3: CASSVAGLENTGELFF. The CDR3 DNA reads as TGTGCCAGCAGCGTAGCAGGACTAGAGAACACCGGGGAGCTGTTTTTT.

The CDR3 nucleotides read TGTGCCAGCAGACGGGACTTGAGCTCCTACAATGAGCAGTTCTTC. It is translated as CASRRDLSSYNEQFF. J is TRBJ2-1 and V is TRBV9; D perhaps matches TRBD2 (6 bases). The CDR3 consists of 15 residues. Germline V gene lookup returns CDR1 SGDLS and CDR2 YYNGEE. V was pared by 5 bases and J by 0 bases, with 12 bases between.

J is TRBJ2-7 and V is TRBV29-1, with D perhaps TRBD1 (6 bases). V was pared by 5 bases and J by 0 bases, with 11 bases between. Per germline, CDR1 SQVTM and CDR2 ANQGSEA. The length of the CDR3 is 13 residues. The CDR3 DNA reads as TGCAGCGTTAGGGCAGGGGCCTCCTACGAGCAGTACTTC. Translation: CSVRAGASYEQYF.

This clone came up once. The CDR3 nucleotides are TGTGCCAGCAGTGGTTTGAGCGATTACAATGAGCAGTTCTTC. Its protein product is CASSGLSDYNEQFF. The chain is built from TRBV6-1 and TRBJ2-1; D ambiguous. This CDR3 has 14 amino acids. From germline, CDR1 is MNHNS and CDR2 SASEGT. Trimming pared 4 bases from V and 4 bases from J, leaving 11 bases between.

V is TRBV9 and J is TRBJ2-1, with TRBD2 as a possible D gene (7 bases). This CDR3 is 12 amino acids long. CDR1 is SGDLS and CDR2 is YYNGEE in the germline V gene. V was trimmed by 5 bases and J by 13 bases, leaving 16 bases between them. Here the CDR3 DNA reads TGTGCCAGCAGACCTGGGGGGGGGCCCCAGTTCTTC. Translation gives CASRPGGGPQFF.